A single T cell receptor beta chain is shown here with its context. Its antigen is still unknown. For the second PCR, which ran for about 7 to 11 cycles, a sample-barcoded 5' primer and a J-beta primer mix were used. MiXCR, applied by TCRdb to the 5' RACE reads, yields one record per CDR3 protein. The data hold some 1,000,000 distinct CDR3 sequences, with almost 25% observed a single time. Peripheral blood, about 9.3 milliliters per donor, was collected. This record comes from a study of blood T cells in healthy people across ages. This CDR3 contains 16 residues. Trimming cost V 5 bases and J 3 bases; bases outside gene matches: 7. Germline V gene data show CDR1 as SEHNR and CDR2 as FQNEAQ (reference sequence). Whole-study findings and limits: As age increased, TCR beta diversity per million T cells fell in a roughly linear fashion.

This same sample was also part of a study on T cells of mothers and their children. Per that paper: Primer M1S, used in the second PCR, introduced sample barcodes and 2-4 random nucleotides.

This TCR derives from a girl aged 2 to 10 in good health. The V gene is TRBV7-9, the J gene TRBJ2-5, with TRBD2 matching over 12 bases. The sequenced sample consisted of blood. The CDR3 nucleotides are TGTGCCAGCAGCACGATGACTAGCGGGAGAAAAGAGACCCAGTACTTC. Translating it yields CASSTMTSGRKETQYF.